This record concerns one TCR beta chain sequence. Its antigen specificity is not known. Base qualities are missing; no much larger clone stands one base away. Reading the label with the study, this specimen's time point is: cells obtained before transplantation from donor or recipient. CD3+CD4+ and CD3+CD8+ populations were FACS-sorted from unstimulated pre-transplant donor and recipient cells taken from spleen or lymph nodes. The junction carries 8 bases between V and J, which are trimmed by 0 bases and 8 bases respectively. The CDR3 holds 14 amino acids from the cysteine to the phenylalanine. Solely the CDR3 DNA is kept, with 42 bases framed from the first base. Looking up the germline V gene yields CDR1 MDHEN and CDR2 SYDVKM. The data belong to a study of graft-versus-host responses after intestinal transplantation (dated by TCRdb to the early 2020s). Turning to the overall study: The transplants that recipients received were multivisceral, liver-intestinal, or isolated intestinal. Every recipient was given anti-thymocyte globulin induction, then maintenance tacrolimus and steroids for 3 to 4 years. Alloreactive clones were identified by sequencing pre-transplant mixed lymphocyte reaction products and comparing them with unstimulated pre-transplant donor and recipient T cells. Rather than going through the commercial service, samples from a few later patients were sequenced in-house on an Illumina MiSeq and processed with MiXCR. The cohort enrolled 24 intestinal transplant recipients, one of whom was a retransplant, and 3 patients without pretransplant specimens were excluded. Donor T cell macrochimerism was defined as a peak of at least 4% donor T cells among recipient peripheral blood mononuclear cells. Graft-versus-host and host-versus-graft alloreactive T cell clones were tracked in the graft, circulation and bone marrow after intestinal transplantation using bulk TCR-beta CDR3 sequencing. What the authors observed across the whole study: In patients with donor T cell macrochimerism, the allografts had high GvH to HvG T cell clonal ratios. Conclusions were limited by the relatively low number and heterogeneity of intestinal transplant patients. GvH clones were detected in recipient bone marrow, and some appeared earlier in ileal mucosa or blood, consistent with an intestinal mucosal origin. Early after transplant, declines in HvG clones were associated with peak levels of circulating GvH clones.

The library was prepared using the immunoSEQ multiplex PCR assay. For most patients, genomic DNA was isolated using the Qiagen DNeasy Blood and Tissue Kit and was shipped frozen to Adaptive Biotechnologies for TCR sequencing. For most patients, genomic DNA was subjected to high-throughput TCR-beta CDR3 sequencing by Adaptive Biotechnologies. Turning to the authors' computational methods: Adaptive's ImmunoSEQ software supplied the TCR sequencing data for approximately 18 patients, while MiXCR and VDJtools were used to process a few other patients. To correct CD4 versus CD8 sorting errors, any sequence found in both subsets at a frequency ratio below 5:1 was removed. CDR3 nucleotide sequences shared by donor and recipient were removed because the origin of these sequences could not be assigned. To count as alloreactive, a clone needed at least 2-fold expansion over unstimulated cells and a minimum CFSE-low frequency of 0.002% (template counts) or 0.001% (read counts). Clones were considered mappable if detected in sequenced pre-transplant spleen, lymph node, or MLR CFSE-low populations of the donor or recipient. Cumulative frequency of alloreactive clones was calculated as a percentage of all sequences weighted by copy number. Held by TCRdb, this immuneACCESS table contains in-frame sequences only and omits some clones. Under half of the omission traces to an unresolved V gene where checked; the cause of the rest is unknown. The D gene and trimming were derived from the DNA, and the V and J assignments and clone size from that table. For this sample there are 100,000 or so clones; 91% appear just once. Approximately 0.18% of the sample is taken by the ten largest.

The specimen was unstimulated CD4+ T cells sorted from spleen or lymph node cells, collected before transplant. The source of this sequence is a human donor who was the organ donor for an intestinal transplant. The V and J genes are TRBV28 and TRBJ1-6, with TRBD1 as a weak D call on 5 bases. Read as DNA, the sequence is TGTGCCAGCAGTTTATGGGGGGAGGATTCACCCCTCCACTTT. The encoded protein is CASSLWGEDSPLHF.